The 21 T cell receptor beta chains listed next were all sequenced from one sample in a study of T cell responses to AZD1222 COVID-19 vaccine. Clones were read by immunoSEQ multiplex PCR, and TCRdb kept only the in-frame ones, dropping some. The data hold roughly 93,000 clones, with around nine tenths observed a single time. This specimen was peripheral blood, taken 28 days after the second AZD1222 dose. The receptors here all came from an adult who received the AZD1222 COVID-19 vaccine.

The J gene is TRBJ2-7, the V gene TRBV18; D perhaps matches TRBD2 (5 bases). Germline V gene lookup returns CDR1 KGHSH and CDR2 LQKENI. Trimming left V 3 bases short and J 5 bases short, with 17 bases between. This CDR3 is built from 15 residues. DNA of the CDR3: TGTGCCAGCTCACCTGCCACCGGGATTTCGAACGAGCAGTACTTC. Translation gives CASSPATGISNEQYF.

The V and J genes are TRBV6-6 and TRBJ1-3; D gene ambiguous. Germline V gives CDR1 MNHNY, CDR2 SVGAGI (reference sequence). Trimming stripped 7 bases from V and 2 bases from J, with 12 bases between. This CDR3 has 14 residues. The CDR3 DNA sequence: TGTGCCAGCACCTCCGGGCGCGCTGGAAACACCATATATTTT. Amino acids: CASTSGRAGNTIYF.

The V gene is TRBV5-4, the J gene TRBJ2-3; 9 nucleotides match TRBD2. This CDR3 is 14 amino acids long. The germline V gene encodes CDR1 SGHNT and CDR2 YYREEE (reference sequence). V lost 4 bases to trimming and J lost 1 base; unmatched junction nucleotides: 1. CDR3 nucleotide sequence: TGTGCCAGCAGCCGGACTAGCGGCACAGATACGCAGTATTTT. Its translation is CASSRTSGTDTQYF.

The chain combines TRBV7-8 with TRBJ1-5; 7 nucleotides line up with TRBD1. CDR1 is SGHVS and CDR2 is FQNEAQ in the germline V gene. V dropped 4 bases and J dropped 5; count of bases not matched to a gene: 8. The CDR3 consists of 15 residues. The CDR3 DNA reads as TGTGCCAGCAGCTCCCGGGACAGTCTTGATCAGCCCCAGCATTTT. Its protein product is CASSSRDSLDQPQHF.

The chain's CDR3 is CASGRNTEAFF. The CDR3 bases are TGTGCCAGCGGACGAAACACTGAAGCTTTCTTT. The chain employs TRBV28 and TRBJ1-1; D is unresolved. The CDR3 has 11 residues. V dropped 8 bases and J dropped 2 bases, with 6 bases sitting between them. Germline CDR1 and CDR2: MDHEN and SYDVKM.

The chain employs TRBV4-1 and TRBJ1-2; weak D call: TRBD1 (5 bases). CDR1 MGHRA and CDR2 YSYEKL come from the germline V gene. Deletions cut 0 bases from V and 1 base from J, with 18 bases between. The CDR3 is 18 residues long. CDR3 coding DNA: TGCGCCAGCAGCCAAGATCTGGGGGAATTTAGCTTTAACTATGGCTACACCTTC. This translates into CASSQDLGEFSFNYGYTF.

The chain has TRBV7-9 and TRBJ1-2, with D unclear. The germline gives CDR1 SEHNR, CDR2 FQNEAQ (reference sequence). The CDR3 has 13 residues. The germline V and J ends were trimmed by 1 base and 3 bases, with 6 bases remaining between them. CDR3 amino acids: CASSLVLDYGYTF. The CDR3 nucleotides are TGTGCCAGCAGCTTAGTTCTGGACTATGGCTACACCTTC.

The chain carries TRBV13 and TRBJ1-3; D is uncertain. This CDR3 is built from 14 residues. Germline assignment: CDR1 PRHDT and CDR2 FYEKMQ (reference sequence). V dropped 2 bases and J dropped 1 base, with 6 bases sitting between them. DNA of the CDR3: TGTGCCAGCAGCTTAAGAGGTTCTGGAAACACCATATATTTT. Translating it yields CASSLRGSGNTIYF.

The V call is TRBV15, the J call TRBJ1-5; 8 positions agree with TRBD1. This CDR3 has 15 amino acids. The ends lost 11 bases at V and 0 bases at J; junction bases unmatched: 9. Germline-derived CDR1 and CDR2 are LNHNV and YYDKDF (reference sequence). The CDR3 is CAATRDRNSNQPQHF. The CDR3 DNA follows: TGTGCCGCGACCAGGGACAGGAATAGCAATCAGCCCCAGCATTTT.

V and J are TRBV5-6 and TRBJ2-3; D may correspond to TRBD1 or TRBD2 (5 bases each). Looked up from germline, CDR1 is SGHDT and CDR2 is YYEEEE. Trimming pared 4 bases from V and 4 bases from J, leaving 13 bases between. This CDR3 region has 14 residues. Here the CDR3 DNA reads TGTGCCAGCAGCCTTGTTGGGGACCCAGATACGCAGTATTTT. Its translation: CASSLVGDPDTQYF.

The V and J genes are TRBV12-3 or TRBV12-4 and TRBJ2-3; 7 bases are a match to TRBD1. This CDR3 has 13 residues. J lost 5 bases, V lost 6 bases, and 5 bases had no gene match. CDR3 DNA: TGTGCCAGCAGCCCACAGGGGTTAGATACGCAGTATTTT. As protein: CASSPQGLDTQYF.

The chain recombines TRBV20-1 with TRBJ1-2; D gene ambiguous. V shed 3 bases and J shed 5 bases, with 16 bases lying between them. Germline loops: CDR1 DFQATT, CDR2 SNEGSKA (reference sequence). The CDR3 covers 14 residues. The CDR3 nucleotides are TGCAGTGCTAGTCAGCCCCCAGTGGGGTATGGCTACACCTTC. It codes for CSASQPPVGYGYTF.

The V call is TRBV5-1, the J call TRBJ2-2; TRBD2 aligns across 14 bases. The V and J ends lost 0 bases and 2 bases, in that order; junction bases with no gene match: 3. The germline CDR1 and CDR2 sequences are SGHRS and YFSETQ. CDR3 size: 18 residues. CDR3 DNA: TGCGCCAGCAGCTTGGCCGGGACTAGCGGGGGCAACACCGGGGAGCTGTTTTTT. Translation gives CASSLAGTSGGNTGELFF.

This chain connects TRBV6-5 to TRBJ1-2; 9 bases fit TRBD1. The CDR3 covers 13 residues. V was pared by 8 bases and J by 6 bases, with 7 bases of the junction left unmatched. The germline V gene has CDR1 MNHEY and CDR2 SVGAGI. Here the CDR3 reads CASVRTGANGYTF. CDR3 DNA sequence: TGTGCCAGCGTAAGGACAGGGGCGAATGGCTACACCTTC.

CDR3 residues: CASSSLQPNTEAFF. The CDR3 region has the DNA TGTGCCAGCAGTTCCCTGCAGCCGAACACTGAAGCTTTCTTT. V gene TRBV27 combines with J gene TRBJ1-1; no reliable D call. The length of the CDR3 is 14 residues. Germline V lookup: CDR1 MNHEY, CDR2 SMNVEV (reference sequence). V lost 4 bases to trimming and J lost 1 base, with 10 bases between them.

The V call is TRBV18, the J call TRBJ1-6; 8 bases fit TRBD1. This CDR3 spans 18 amino acids. The V gene end was trimmed by 6 bases and the J gene end by 1 base; junction bases not matched to a gene: 11. The germline CDR1 and CDR2 sequences are KGHSH and LQKENI. As DNA, the CDR3 is TGTGCCAGCTCTCAGGGAACAGGGGGGTCTTCCTATAATTCACCCCTCCACTTT. Translation: CASSQGTGGSSYNSPLHF.

V is TRBV7-9 and J is TRBJ2-3; D remains unclear. The CDR3 loop spans 16 amino acids. The germline CDR1 and CDR2 sequences are SEHNR and FQNEAQ (reference sequence). Trimming shortened V by 5 bases and J by 1 base, and 16 bases separated the two germline ends. CDR3 protein: CASSPGLFQGTDTQYF. In DNA form, the CDR3 reads TGTGCCAGCAGCCCCGGCCTCTTTCAGGGCACAGATACGCAGTATTTT.

The gene calls are TRBV7-2 and TRBJ1-2, with D possibly matching TRBD1 (5 bases). The CDR3 consists of 17 residues. The germline CDR1 and CDR2 sequences are SGHTA and FQGNSA. V dropped 2 bases and J dropped 7 bases, with 23 bases sitting between them. CDR3 DNA: TGTGCCAGCAGCTTAAGAGATCAAGGGACGCTCAGTCTTGGCTACACCTTC. Translated: CASSLRDQGTLSLGYTF.

Here the CDR3 DNA reads TGTGCCAGCTCACCTACAGGGGGAGGGACCTACGAGCAGTACGTC. Translation gives CASSPTGGGTYEQYV. The gene calls are TRBV18 and TRBJ2-7; a possible D gene is TRBD1 (8 bases). The CDR3 runs 15 residues. V lost 3 bases and J 2 bases, leaving 14 bases between the germline ends. In germline, CDR1 is KGHSH, CDR2 LQKENI.

J is TRBJ1-2 and V is TRBV11-1, with TRBD1 matching over 7 bases. Germline CDR1 and CDR2: SGHAT and FQDESV (reference sequence). The CDR3 has 15 amino acids. V shed 5 bases, J shed 6 bases, and the junction held 12 bases outside the gene matches. CDR3: CASSETATGIDGYTF. The DNA for the CDR3 is TGTGCCAGCAGCGAGACGGCGACAGGGATAGATGGCTACACCTTC.

This chain links TRBV11-3 with TRBJ2-7; 8 bases match TRBD1. The V gene's germline CDR1 is SGHNT and CDR2 YENEEA. J was trimmed by 5 bases and V by 1 base; bases with no gene match: 7. This CDR3 is built from 15 residues. This CDR3 is CASSLGSPDRDEQYF. In nucleotides, the CDR3 is TGTGCCAGCAGCTTAGGGTCTCCGGACAGGGACGAGCAGTACTTC.